This T cell receptor (beta chain) comes out of a study of technical replicates of blood from several donors. Germline-derived CDR1 and CDR2 are SNHLY and FYNNEI. V was pared by 6 bases and J by 2 bases, with 7 bases of the junction left unmatched. This CDR3 is 15 amino acids long. Profiling relied on immunoSEQ multiplex PCR, and the TCRdb table lists in-frame clones only, not all of them. There are about 83,000 clones in the sample; around 94% occur only once, and about 0.25% lies in the top ten. The chain joins TRBV2 to TRBJ2-7; 10 bases match TRBD1. Sequenced: T cells isolated from PBMCs. This TCR came from a human donor in good health. CDR3 protein: CASRLGQGSPYEQYF. The DNA for the CDR3 is TGTGCCAGCAGACTGGGACAGGGGAGTCCCTACGAGCAGTACTTC.